A single sample gave rise to the 25 T cell receptor beta chains below, sequenced in a study of blood T cells in healthy people across ages. Primers used in a second PCR of roughly 7 to 11 cycles were a sample-barcoded 5' primer and a J-beta primer mix. TCRdb ran MiXCR on the 5' RACE reads and lists one entry per CDR3 protein. The sample has about 830,000 distinct CDR3 sequences, less than 80% seen once. Sequencing was carried out using blood. Receptors were obtained from a man aged 30 to 45 in good health.

The chain uses TRBV7-9 and TRBJ2-1, with 11 bases fitting TRBD2. The germline V gene encodes CDR1 SEHNR and CDR2 FQNEAQ (reference sequence). V lost 9 bases and J lost 2; bases outside the gene matches: 18. The CDR3 length is 19 residues. CDR3 loop: CARGALGLAGGATYNEQFF. Written as DNA, the CDR3 is TGTGCCAGGGGTGCTCTGGGCCTAGCGGGAGGAGCTACCTACAATGAGCAGTTCTTC.

V usage is TRBV20-1 and J usage is TRBJ2-2, with D hard to call. The CDR3 runs to 13 residues. Looked up from germline, CDR1 is DFQATT and CDR2 is SNEGSKA (reference sequence). Trimming left V 5 bases short and J 3 bases short, with 10 bases between. CDR3 region: CSAWDPDTGELFF. As DNA, the CDR3 is TGCAGTGCTTGGGATCCGGACACCGGGGAGCTGTTTTTT.

The chain couples TRBV15 to TRBJ2-1; no definite D call. V lost 1 base to trimming and J lost 5 bases, with 9 bases between them. CDR1 and CDR2 from the germline V gene are LNHNV and YYDKDF (reference sequence). The CDR3 has 14 residues. The CDR3 nucleotides are TGTGCCACCAGCAGAGTAGGGAAAAACAATGAGCAGTTCTTC. It translates to CATSRVGKNNEQFF.

V usage is TRBV4-2 and J usage is TRBJ2-4; the D gene is possibly TRBD1 (7 bases). The tail of the sequence fits TRBJ2-7 better, so the J call may be wrong. The CDR3 totals 16 residues. CDR1 and CDR2 from the germline V gene are LGHNA and YNFKEQ. The CDR3, as DNA: TGTGCCAGCAGCCAAGTCGGAGGGGGCATGGCCTACGAGCAGTACTTC. Translation: CASSQVGGGMAYEQYF.

This clonotype was counted only a few times. CDR3 DNA: TGTGCCAGCAGCGTAGTCGGGGAATCCTACGAGCAGTACTTC. As protein: CASSVVGESYEQYF. The genes are TRBV9 and TRBJ2-7, with a tentative D call TRBD2 (5 bases). The V end was cut by 0 bases, the J end by 1 base, with 8 bases between. The germline CDR1 and CDR2 sequences are SGDLS and YYNGEE. This CDR3 is 14 amino acids long.

This clonotype has a handful of counts. J is TRBJ2-5 and V is TRBV18; D is possibly TRBD1 (7 bases). Trimming left V 3 bases short and J 1 base short, with 12 bases between. Germline values: CDR1 KGHSH, CDR2 LQKENI. The CDR3 length is 15 residues. CDR3 DNA sequence: TGTGCCAGCTCACCGCGACAGGGACTCCAAGAGACCCAGTACTTC. Translating it yields CASSPRQGLQETQYF.

J is TRBJ2-3 and V is TRBV3-1; tentatively, D is TRBD2 (7 bases). The CDR3 contains 16 residues. CDR1 is LGHDT, CDR2 YNNKEL, per germline (reference sequence). Trimming cost V 0 bases and J 3 bases, with 13 bases left between them. Here the CDR3 DNA reads TGTGCCAGCAGCCAAGAGACGGGGGGCGGAACAGATACGCAGTATTTT. This encodes CASSQETGGGTDTQYF.

This clonotype was seen a handful of times. The chain carries TRBV10-3 and TRBJ2-4; no firm D call. This CDR3 region has 14 residues. Per germline, CDR1 ENHRY and CDR2 SYGVKD. The germline V and J ends were trimmed by 3 bases and 12 bases, with 18 bases remaining between them. CDR3 sequence (DNA): TGTGCCATCAGTGATGGCGGTCTCGAAAAAACTCAGTACTTC. Encoded protein: CAISDGGLEKTQYF.

With regard to this clonotype: At one of its ends the junction is not consistent with the germline gene, which may arise from a read error. The chain combines TRBV7-2 with TRBJ1-6, with 12 positions matching TRBD1. From germline, CDR1 is SGHTA and CDR2 FQGNSA. This CDR3 region has 15 residues. CDR3 in DNA: TGTGTCAGCAGCTTAGGGACAGGGGGCAATTCACCCCTCCACTTT. It specifies CVSSLGTGGNSPLHF. Complete variable domain (other parts from reference TRBV7-2 and TRBJ1-6): GAGVSQSPSNKVTEKGKDVELRCDPISGHTALYWYRQSLGQGLEFLIYFQGNSAPDKSGLPSDRFSAERTGGSVSTLTIQRTQQEDSAVYLCVSSLGTGGNSPLHFGNGTRLTVT.

This rearrangement joins TRBV27 to TRBJ2-1, with 12 nucleotides matching TRBD2. Germline lookup yields CDR1 MNHEY and CDR2 SMNVEV (reference sequence). This CDR3 comprises 17 residues. V was clipped by 4 bases and J by 1 base; unmatched bases: 5. The CDR3 loop is CASSSLTSGGSYNEQFF. The CDR3 coding sequence is TGTGCCAGCAGTTCCCTGACTAGCGGGGGATCCTACAATGAGCAGTTCTTC.

The table lists this clonotype with a few counts. The chain joins TRBV29-1 to TRBJ2-5; a possible D gene is TRBD2 (6 bases). Germline CDR1 is SQVTM and CDR2 is ANQGSEA. The CDR3 totals 15 residues. With 2 bases removed from V and 5 bases from J, the gap between germline ends came to 18 bases. CDR3 sequence: CSVERGQGGVETQYF. For the CDR3, the DNA is TGCAGCGTTGAAAGGGGTCAGGGAGGTGTGGAGACCCAGTACTTC.

The chain uses TRBV21-1 and TRBJ2-5; TRBD2 is the table's D call and was not checked against the DNA. TRBV21-1 is a pseudogene locus. CDR3 length equals 13 residues. The CDR3 is CASTTSGEETQYF. Written as DNA, the CDR3 is TGTGCCAGCACTACTAGCGGGGAAGAGACCCAGTACTTC.

This clonotype appeared a single time. The gene calls are TRBV7-2 and TRBJ2-7; TRBD1 matches at 7 bases. The germline V gene encodes CDR1 SGHTA and CDR2 FQGNSA. After removal of 0 bases from V and 3 bases from J, the junction contained 5 bases not matched to a gene. The CDR3 runs 15 residues. The chain's CDR3 is CASSLAAGGYYEQYF. CDR3 bases: TGTGCCAGCAGCTTAGCGGCAGGGGGATACTACGAGCAGTACTTC.

The chain joins TRBV10-3 to TRBJ2-5; D is undetermined. Trimming took off 0 bases at V and 3 bases at J, with 5 bases between the two ends. The V gene's germline CDR1 is ENHRY and CDR2 SYGVKD. The CDR3 runs to 13 residues. The CDR3 DNA sequence: TGTGCCATCAGTGAGTCCCTGGAAGAGACCCAGTACTTC. Translating it yields CAISESLEETQYF.

This rearrangement joins TRBV12-3 or TRBV12-4 to TRBJ2-1; 7 bases match TRBD1. V shed 7 bases, J shed 7 bases, and the junction held 10 bases outside the gene matches. The CDR3 length is 14 residues. The DNA of the CDR3 is TGTGCCAGCAACTCGGGACAGAAACCTAATGAGCAGTTCTTC. It codes for CASNSGQKPNEQFF.

This chain connects TRBV29-1 to TRBJ2-3; 11 bases line up with TRBD2. CDR3 length equals 17 residues. Trimming at V came to 2 bases and at J to 2 bases, leaving 9 bases not matched to a gene. From germline, CDR1 is SQVTM and CDR2 ANQGSEA. Here the CDR3 reads CSVESLAGGQATDTQYF. The CDR3 DNA reads TGCAGCGTTGAATCTCTAGCGGGGGGACAGGCCACAGATACGCAGTATTTT.

The genes are TRBV7-6 and TRBJ1-2, with D unclear. The CDR3 runs 16 residues. Germline V gene lookup returns CDR1 SGHVS and CDR2 FNYEAQ. The V gene lost 1 base and the J gene lost 4 bases, with 16 bases spanning the gap. CDR3 residues: CASSLGSPFPGYGYTF. The CDR3 DNA is TGTGCCAGCAGCTTAGGGTCCCCATTTCCAGGCTATGGCTACACCTTC.

The chain carries TRBV28 and TRBJ2-5, with TRBD1 as a possible D gene (5 bases). Deletions cut 3 bases from V and 1 base from J, with 15 bases between. The CDR3 has 16 residues. Looked up from germline, CDR1 is MDHEN and CDR2 is SYDVKM. This chain's CDR3 is CASSFFPRDSQETQYF. The CDR3 DNA sequence: TGTGCCAGCAGTTTCTTCCCCCGCGACAGCCAAGAGACCCAGTACTTC.

This clonotype was found a few times. The rearrangement uses TRBV6-6 and TRBJ2-3; D unclear. The germline V gene encodes CDR1 MNHNY and CDR2 SVGAGI (reference sequence). The CDR3 extends over 12 amino acids. Trimming cost V 5 bases and J 5 bases, with 8 bases left between them. The CDR3 DNA is TGTGCCAGCAGTCTTTACAGAGATACGCAGTATTTT. Translating gives CASSLYRDTQYF.

The rearrangement links TRBV12-3 or TRBV12-4 to TRBJ2-1; TRBD2 might be the D (5 bases). The V gene lost 8 bases and the J gene lost 5 bases, with 16 bases spanning the gap. The CDR3 is made up of 14 amino acids. The CDR3 sequence: CASRGPHGDNEQFF. The CDR3 DNA reads TGTGCCAGCCGAGGACCTCACGGGGACAATGAGCAGTTCTTC.

V and J are TRBV6-5 and TRBJ2-7; 9 bases line up with TRBD1. The J call is doubtful: the DNA matches TRBJ2-5 better. Germline V gene sequence: CDR1 MNHEY, CDR2 SVGAGI. CDR3 length: 15 residues. CDR3 DNA sequence: TGTGCCAGCAGTTACTCAGTAGGACAGGGGGAGACCCAGTACTTC. It translates to CASSYSVGQGETQYF.

On this clonotype: A much larger clone lies one base from this, so it may be a read error. This chain connects TRBV24-1 to TRBJ2-6; tentative D call: TRBD2 (6 bases). Deletions cut 2 bases from V and 4 bases from J, with 11 bases between. CDR3 length: 16 residues. From germline, CDR1 is KGHDR and CDR2 SFDVKD. This CDR3 reads CATSDYRGIGANVLTF. As DNA, the CDR3 is TGTGCCACCAGTGATTATCGGGGGATCGGGGCCAACGTCCTGACTTTC.

The V and J genes are TRBV7-2 and TRBJ1-1, with a tentative D call TRBD1 (5 bases). CDR3 size: 12 residues. Trimming removed 1 base at V and 10 bases at J, with 10 bases between. The germline CDR1 and CDR2 sequences are SGHTA and FQGNSA. In DNA, the CDR3 is TGTGCCAGCAGCTTAGAAGGGGAGGGAGCTTTCTTT. Amino acids: CASSLEGEGAFF.

The rearrangement joins TRBV20-1 to TRBJ2-7; TRBD1 aligns across 7 bases. CDR3 size: 16 residues. The ends lost 1 base at V and 2 bases at J; junction bases unmatched: 11. From germline, CDR1 is DFQATT and CDR2 SNEGSKA (reference sequence). The CDR3 sequence: CSARVFFPGQTYEQYF. In DNA form, the CDR3 reads TGCAGTGCTAGAGTCTTTTTTCCGGGACAGACCTACGAGCAGTACTTC.

This chain joins TRBV7-2 and TRBJ2-5, with 11 bases matching TRBD1. CDR3 length: 15 residues. V was pared by 5 bases and J by 11 bases, with 13 bases of the junction left unmatched. CDR1 and CDR2 (germline): SGHTA, FQGNSA. CDR3 sequence: CASSPGQGVNNEQYF. DNA of the CDR3: TGTGCCAGCAGCCCGGGACAGGGGGTGAACAATGAGCAGTACTTC. The whole variable domain, filled in from reference TRBV7-2 and TRBJ2-5, reads GAGVSQSPSNKVTEKGKDVELRCDPISGHTALYWYRQSLGQGLEFLIYFQGNSAPDKSGLPSDRFSAERTGGSVSTLTIQRTQQEDSAVYLCASSPGQGVNNEQYFGPGTRLLVL.